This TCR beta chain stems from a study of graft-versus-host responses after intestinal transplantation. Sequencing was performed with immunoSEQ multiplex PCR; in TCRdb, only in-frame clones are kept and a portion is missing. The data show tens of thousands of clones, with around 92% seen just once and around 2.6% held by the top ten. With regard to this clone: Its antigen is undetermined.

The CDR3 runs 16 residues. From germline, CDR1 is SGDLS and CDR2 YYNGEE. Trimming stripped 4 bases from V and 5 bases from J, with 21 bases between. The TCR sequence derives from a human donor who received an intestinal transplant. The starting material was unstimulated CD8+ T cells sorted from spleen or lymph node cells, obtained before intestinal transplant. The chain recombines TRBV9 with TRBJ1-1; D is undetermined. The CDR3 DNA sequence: TGTGCCAGCAGCCTAGCATTAGAAGGAGGCGGGACTGAAGCTTTCTTT. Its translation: CASSLALEGGGTEAFF.